The entry that follows covers one TCR beta chain sequence. The V gene's germline CDR1 is LNHDA and CDR2 SQIVND (reference sequence). The trim removed 4 bases at V and 4 bases at J, leaving 10 bases unmatched. The CDR3 is 16 residues long. Profiled with immunoSEQ multiplex PCR; TCRdb holds only in-frame clones, not every one. The sample shows some 80,000 clones, roughly 80% of them seen only once. The data were obtained in a study of T cell clones after liver transplantation. Study background: TCRbeta sequencing after a pre-transplant mixed lymphocyte reaction identified graft-donor-reactive clones, later tracked in post-transplant blood. Tolerant meant at least one year fully off immunosuppression without liver enzymes above twice normal. Pre-transplant mixed lymphocyte reactions yielded third-party-reactive TCRbeta sequences as comparators for graft-donor-reactive sequences.

The source material was CD4+ T cells from blood, sampled 45 to 46 months after liver transplant. The sequence was obtained from a human patient who received a liver transplant. Some of the T cells may derive from the graft donor. J is TRBJ1-1 and V is TRBV19, with 9 bases matching TRBD1. The CDR3 DNA reads as TGTGCCAGTAGTACCCCACGACAGGGGGGGAGCACTGAAGCTTTCTTT. Protein: CASSTPRQGGSTEAFF.